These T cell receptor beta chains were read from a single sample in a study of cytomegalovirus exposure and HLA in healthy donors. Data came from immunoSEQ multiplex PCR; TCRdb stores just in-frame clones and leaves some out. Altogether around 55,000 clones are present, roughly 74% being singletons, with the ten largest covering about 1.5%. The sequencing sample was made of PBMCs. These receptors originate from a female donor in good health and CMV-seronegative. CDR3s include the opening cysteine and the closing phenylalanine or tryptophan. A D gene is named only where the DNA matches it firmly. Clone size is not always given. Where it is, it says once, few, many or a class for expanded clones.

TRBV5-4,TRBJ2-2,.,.,TGTGCCAGCACCCGGAGGGCGGGGCCCACGAACACCGGGGAGCTGTTTTTT,CASTRRAGPTNTGELFF
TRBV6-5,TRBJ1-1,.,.,TGTGCCAGCAGTTACAAGAGGGGGATAGGAGCTTTCTTT,CASSYKRGIGAFF
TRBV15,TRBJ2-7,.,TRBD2,TGTGCCACCAGCGCCGGGGGGACTAGCGGGTCCCCCGAGCAGTACTTC,CATSAGGTSGSPEQYF
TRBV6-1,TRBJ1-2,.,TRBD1,TGTGCCAGCAGTGCGGGACAGGGCTTTATATTGGGATATGGCTACACCTTC,CASSAGQGFILGYGYTF
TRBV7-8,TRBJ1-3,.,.,TGTGCCAGCAGCTCGGGACTTTCTGGAAACACCATATATTTT,CASSSGLSGNTIYF
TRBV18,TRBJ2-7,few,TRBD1,TGTGCCAGCTCACCACCCGCTACGTTCGGGACAGTCTCCTACGAGCAGTACTTC,CASSPPATFGTVSYEQYF
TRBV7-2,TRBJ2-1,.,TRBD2,TGTGCCAGCAGCCCCCAGAGCGGGGTCTCCTACAATGAGCAGTTCTTC,CASSPQSGVSYNEQFF
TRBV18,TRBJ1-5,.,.,TGTGCCAGCTCACCAGGGGCCGCTAATCAGCCCCAGCATTTT,CASSPGAANQPQHF
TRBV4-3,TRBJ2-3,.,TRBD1,TGCGCCAGCAGCCAAGATAGTGCGGGACAGGGGGTCACAGATACGCAGTATTTT,CASSQDSAGQGVTDTQYF
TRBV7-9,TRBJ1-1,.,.,TGTGCCAGCAGAACAGGGAACTCGGGCACTGAAGCTTTCTTT,CASRTGNSGTEAFF
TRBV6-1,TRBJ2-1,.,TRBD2,TGTGCCAGCAGTGAAGGCTTAAGCGGGGGGGCAGTATATGAGCAGTTCTTC,CASSEGLSGGAVYEQFF
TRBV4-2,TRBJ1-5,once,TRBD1,TGTGCCAGCAGCTCAGAGCCGGGACAGGGGTTATATAGCAATCAGCCCCAGCATTTT,CASSSEPGQGLYSNQPQHF
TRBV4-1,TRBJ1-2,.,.,TGCGCCAGCAGCCCCCGCGGAGGTCCCCCCTATGGCTACACCTTC,CASSPRGGPPYGYTF
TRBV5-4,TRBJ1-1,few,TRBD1,TGTGCCAGCAGCAAGGGACAGGGGAACACTGAAGCTTTCTTT,CASSKGQGNTEAFF
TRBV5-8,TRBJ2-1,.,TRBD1,TGTGCCAGCAGCTTCTCCCTGGGACAGGGGAACAATGAGCAGTTCTTC,CASSFSLGQGNNEQFF
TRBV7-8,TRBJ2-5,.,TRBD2,TGTGCCAGCAGCTCCGTAGCGGGGGAAGAGACCCAGTACTTC,CASSSVAGEETQYF
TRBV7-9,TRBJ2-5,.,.,TGTGCCAGCCAATCGCTAGGGGCGACCCAGTACTTC,CASQSLGATQYF
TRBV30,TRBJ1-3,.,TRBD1,TGTGCCTGGGGACAGGGGGCGGGAGGAAACACCATATATTTT,CAWGQGAGGNTIYF
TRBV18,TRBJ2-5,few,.,TGTGCCAGCTCACCCCAGGGTTACCAAGAGACCCAGTACTTC,CASSPQGYQETQYF
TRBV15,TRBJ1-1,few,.,TGTGCCACCAGCAGGGAGATAAGCCGTGAAGCTTTCTTT,CATSREISREAFF
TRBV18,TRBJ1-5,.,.,TGTGCCAGCTCACCACAACAAGGGAGCGATCAGCCCCAGCATTTT,CASSPQQGSDQPQHF
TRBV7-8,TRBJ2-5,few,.,TGTGCCAGCAGAGCTTTGGTCTTCGAGAACCAAGAGACCCAGTACTTC,CASRALVFENQETQYF
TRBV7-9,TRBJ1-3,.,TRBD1,TGTGCCAGCTCTGGACAGGGTAACACCATATATTTT,CASSGQGNTIYF
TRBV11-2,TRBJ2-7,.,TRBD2,TGTGCCAGCAGCTTGGCTGGTGCTAGCGGTGAGCAGTACTTC,CASSLAGASGEQYF
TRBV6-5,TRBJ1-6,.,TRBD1,TGTGCCAGCAGTTACGGGGACAGAATGTATAATTCACCCCTCCACTTT,CASSYGDRMYNSPLHF
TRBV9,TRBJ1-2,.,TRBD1,TGTGCCAGCAGCCCCGGGACAGGGGGTCCATATGGCTACACCTTC,CASSPGTGGPYGYTF
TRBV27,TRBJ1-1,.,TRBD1,TGTGCCAGCGTGGGACAGGGGTTGAGCACTGAAGCTTTCTTT,CASVGQGLSTEAFF
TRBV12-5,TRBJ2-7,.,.,TGTGCTAGTGGTTTGCCACCGCGGGCGGGGGCCCAACACGAGCAGTACTTC,CASGLPPRAGAQHEQYF
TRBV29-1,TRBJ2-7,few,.,TGCAGCGGAACAGTTTTAGGCGAGCAGTACTTC,CSGTVLGEQYF
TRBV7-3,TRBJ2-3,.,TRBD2,TGTGCCAGCAGCTTAAATCAGCGGGGGGCGGGAGATACGCAGTATTTT,CASSLNQRGAGDTQYF
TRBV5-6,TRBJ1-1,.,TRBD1,TGTGCCAGCAGTTCGCCCAGGGGGCCGAACACTGAAGCTTTCTTT,CASSSPRGPNTEAFF
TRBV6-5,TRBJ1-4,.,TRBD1,TGTGCCAGCAGAGGGACAGGGAGGGAAAAACTGTTTTTT,CASRGTGREKLFF
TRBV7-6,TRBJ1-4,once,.,TGTGCCAGCAGCTTAAGAACAGGGAGCACTAATGAAAAACTGTTTTTT,CASSLRTGSTNEKLFF
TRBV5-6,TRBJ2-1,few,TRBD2,TGTGCCAGCAGCGGCAGACTAGCGGGGGGAAATGAGCAGTTCTTC,CASSGRLAGGNEQFF
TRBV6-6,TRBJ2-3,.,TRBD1,TGTGCCAGCACCCGGACAGGACGCACAGATACGCAGTATTTT,CASTRTGRTDTQYF
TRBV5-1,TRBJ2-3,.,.,TGCGCCAGCAGCAACCGTGCGGGCCAAATCACAGATACGCAGTATTTT,CASSNRAGQITDTQYF
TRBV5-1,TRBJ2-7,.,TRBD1,TGCGCCAGCAGCTTGGACAGGGGGCAACGGGAGCAGTACTTC,CASSLDRGQREQYF
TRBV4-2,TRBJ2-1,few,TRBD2,TGTGCCAGCAGCCAAGGGGGACTAGCGGGCGACGCCAATGAGCAGTTCTTC,CASSQGGLAGDANEQFF
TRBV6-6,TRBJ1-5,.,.,TGTGCCAGCAGTTACGAGAGAATCAATCAGCCCCAGCATTTT,CASSYERINQPQHF
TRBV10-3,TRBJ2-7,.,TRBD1,TGTGCCATCAGTGAAGGGAAGATACCGGGACAGGTCCACGAGCAGTACTTC,CAISEGKIPGQVHEQYF
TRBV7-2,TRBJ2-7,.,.,TGTGCCAGCAGCTTGGAGGGCCGCTCCTACGAGCAGTACTTC,CASSLEGRSYEQYF
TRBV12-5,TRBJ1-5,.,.,TGTGCTAGTGGTTTTGGCGGAACGCAGCCCCAGCATTTT,CASGFGGTQPQHF
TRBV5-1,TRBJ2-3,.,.,TGCGCCAGCAGGCTGACCGGGGGAGGCACAGATACGCAGTATTTT,CASRLTGGGTDTQYF
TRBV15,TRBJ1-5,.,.,TGTGCCACCAGCAGAGACCCTAGACGGGATCAGCCCCAGCATTTT,CATSRDPRRDQPQHF
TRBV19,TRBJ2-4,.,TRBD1,TGTGCCAGTAGTTTAATGGGACAGCTAGCCAAAAACATTCAGTACTTC,CASSLMGQLAKNIQYF
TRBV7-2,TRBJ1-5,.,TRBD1,TGTGCCAGCAGCCAACAGGGGATTGTTAATCAGCCCCAGCATTTT,CASSQQGIVNQPQHF
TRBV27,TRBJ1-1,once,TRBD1,TGTGCCAGCAGTAGCAGGGGACAGGGGGCCAACACTGAAGCTTTCTTT,CASSSRGQGANTEAFF
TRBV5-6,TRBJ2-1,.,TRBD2,TGTGCCACCACTAGCGGGGGGGCCGGGTTTGGTGAGCAGTTCTTC,CATTSGGAGFGEQFF
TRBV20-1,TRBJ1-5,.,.,TGCAGTGCCTCGACCGGGGAGCCCCAGCATTTT,CSASTGEPQHF
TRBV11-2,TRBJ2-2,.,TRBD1,TGTGCCAGCAGCTTTCGACAGGGGAAGAACACCGGGGAGCTGTTTTTT,CASSFRQGKNTGELFF
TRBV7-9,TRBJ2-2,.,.,TGTGCCAGTAGCTTGGGACATATGAACACCGGGGAGCTGTTTTTT,CASSLGHMNTGELFF